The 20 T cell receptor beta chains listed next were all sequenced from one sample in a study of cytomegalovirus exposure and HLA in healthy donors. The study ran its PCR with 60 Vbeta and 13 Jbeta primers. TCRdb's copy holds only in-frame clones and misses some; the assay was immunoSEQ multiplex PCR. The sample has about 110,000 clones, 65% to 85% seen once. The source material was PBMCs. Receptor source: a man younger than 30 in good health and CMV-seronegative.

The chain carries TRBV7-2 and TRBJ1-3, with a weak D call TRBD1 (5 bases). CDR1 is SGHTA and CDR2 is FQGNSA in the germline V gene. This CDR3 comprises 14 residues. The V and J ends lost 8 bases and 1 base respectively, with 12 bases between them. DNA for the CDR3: TGTGCCAGCGGCCAAAAGGGGTCTGGAAACACCATATATTTT. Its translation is CASGQKGSGNTIYF.

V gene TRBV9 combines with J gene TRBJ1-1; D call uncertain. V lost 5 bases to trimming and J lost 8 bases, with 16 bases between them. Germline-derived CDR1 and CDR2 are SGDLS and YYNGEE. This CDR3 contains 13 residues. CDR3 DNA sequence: TGTGCCAGCAGTCCCGCACCTTGGCAGGAAGCTTTCTTT. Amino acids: CASSPAPWQEAFF.

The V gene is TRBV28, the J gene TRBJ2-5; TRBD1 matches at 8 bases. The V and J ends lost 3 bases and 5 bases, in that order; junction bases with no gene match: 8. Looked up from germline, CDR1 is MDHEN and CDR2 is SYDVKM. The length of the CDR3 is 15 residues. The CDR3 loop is CASSLVQGGQETQYF. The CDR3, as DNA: TGTGCCAGCAGTTTGGTACAGGGGGGACAGGAGACCCAGTACTTC.

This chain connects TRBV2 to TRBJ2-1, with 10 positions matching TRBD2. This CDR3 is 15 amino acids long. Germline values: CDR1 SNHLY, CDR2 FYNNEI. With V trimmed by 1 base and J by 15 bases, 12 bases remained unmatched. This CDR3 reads CASSEEGLATVLAFF. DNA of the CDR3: TGTGCCAGCAGTGAAGAGGGACTAGCGACGGTTCTGGCGTTCTTC.

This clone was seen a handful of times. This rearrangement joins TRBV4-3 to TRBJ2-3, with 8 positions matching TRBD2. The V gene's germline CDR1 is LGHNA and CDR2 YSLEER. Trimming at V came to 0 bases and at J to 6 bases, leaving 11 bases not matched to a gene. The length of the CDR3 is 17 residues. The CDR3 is CASSQDRGGGPLDTQYF. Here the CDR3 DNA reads TGCGCCAGCAGCCAAGATAGGGGCGGGGGGCCATTGGATACGCAGTATTTT.

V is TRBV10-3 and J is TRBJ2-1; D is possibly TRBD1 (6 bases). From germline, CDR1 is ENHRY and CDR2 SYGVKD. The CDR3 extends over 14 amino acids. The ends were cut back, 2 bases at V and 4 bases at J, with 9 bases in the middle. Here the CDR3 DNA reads TGTGCCATCAGTGAGAGGCAGGGGTACAATGAGCAGTTCTTC. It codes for CAISERQGYNEQFF.

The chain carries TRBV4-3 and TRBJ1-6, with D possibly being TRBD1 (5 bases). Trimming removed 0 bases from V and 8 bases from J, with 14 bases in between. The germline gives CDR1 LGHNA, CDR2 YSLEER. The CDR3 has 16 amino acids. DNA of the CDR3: TGCGCCAGCAGCCAAGATTGGTCAGGGCTGGATTCACCCCTCCACTTT. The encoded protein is CASSQDWSGLDSPLHF.

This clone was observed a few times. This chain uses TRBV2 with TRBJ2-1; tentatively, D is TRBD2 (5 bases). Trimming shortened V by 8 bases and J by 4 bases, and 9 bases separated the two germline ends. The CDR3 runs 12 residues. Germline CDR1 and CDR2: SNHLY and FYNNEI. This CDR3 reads CASRGDYNEQFF. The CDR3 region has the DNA TGTGCCAGCCGGGGAGATTACAATGAGCAGTTCTTC.

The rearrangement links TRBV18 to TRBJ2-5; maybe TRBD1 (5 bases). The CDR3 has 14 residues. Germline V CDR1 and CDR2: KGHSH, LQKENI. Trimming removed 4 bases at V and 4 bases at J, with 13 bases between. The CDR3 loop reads CASSQRQGPETQYF. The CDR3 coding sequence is TGTGCCAGCTCACAACGTCAGGGCCCAGAGACCCAGTACTTC. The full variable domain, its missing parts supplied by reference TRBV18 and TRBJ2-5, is NAGVMQNPRHLVRRRGQEARLRCSPMKGHSHVYWYRQLPEEGLKFMVYLQKENIIDESGMPKERFSAEFPKEGPSILRIQQVVRGDSAAYFCASSQRQGPETQYFGPGTRLLVL.

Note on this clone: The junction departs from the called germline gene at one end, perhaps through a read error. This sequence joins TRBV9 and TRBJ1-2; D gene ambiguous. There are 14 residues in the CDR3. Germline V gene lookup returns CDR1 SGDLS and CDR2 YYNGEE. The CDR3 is CASSVGLAEDGYPF. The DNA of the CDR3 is TGTGCCAGCAGCGTAGGTCTGGCGGAGGATGGCTACCCCTTC.

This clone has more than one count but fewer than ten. CDR3 nucleotide sequence: TGCGCCAGCAGCCAAGAGTATCAGGGGGCTATTAATTCACCCCTCCACTTT. Encoded protein: CASSQEYQGAINSPLHF. V is TRBV4-1 and J is TRBJ1-6; 8 nucleotides agree with TRBD1. The V gene's germline CDR1 is MGHRA and CDR2 YSYEKL. The CDR3 runs to 17 residues. V was pared by 0 bases and J by 6 bases, with 7 bases of the junction left unmatched.

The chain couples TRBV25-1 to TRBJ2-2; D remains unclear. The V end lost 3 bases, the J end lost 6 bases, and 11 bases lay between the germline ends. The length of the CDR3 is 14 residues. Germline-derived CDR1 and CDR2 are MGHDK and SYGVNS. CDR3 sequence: CASSDQLFAGELFF. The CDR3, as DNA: TGTGCCAGCAGTGATCAGTTATTCGCCGGGGAGCTGTTTTTT. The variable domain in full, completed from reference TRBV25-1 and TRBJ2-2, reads EADIYQTPRYLVIGTGKKITLECSQTMGHDKMYWYQQDPGMELHLIHYSYGVNSTEKGDLSSESTVSRIRTEHFPLTLESARPSHTSQYLCASSDQLFAGELFFGEGSRLTVL.

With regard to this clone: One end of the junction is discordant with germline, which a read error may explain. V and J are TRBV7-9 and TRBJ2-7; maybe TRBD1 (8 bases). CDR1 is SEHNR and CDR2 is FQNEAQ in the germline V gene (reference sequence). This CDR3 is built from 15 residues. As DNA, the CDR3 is TGTTCCAGCACCTTAGGGTACAGGGGGGGGGACGAGCAGTACTTC. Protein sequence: CSSTLGYRGGDEQYF.

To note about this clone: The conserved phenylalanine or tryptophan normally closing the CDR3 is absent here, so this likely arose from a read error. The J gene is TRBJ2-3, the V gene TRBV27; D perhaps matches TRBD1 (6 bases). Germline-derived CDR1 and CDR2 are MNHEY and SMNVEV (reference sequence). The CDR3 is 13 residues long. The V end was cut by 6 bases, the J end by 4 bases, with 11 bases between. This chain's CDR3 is CASRLQGPDTQYV. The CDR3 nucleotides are TGTGCCAGCAGACTACAGGGCCCAGATACGCAGTATGTT.

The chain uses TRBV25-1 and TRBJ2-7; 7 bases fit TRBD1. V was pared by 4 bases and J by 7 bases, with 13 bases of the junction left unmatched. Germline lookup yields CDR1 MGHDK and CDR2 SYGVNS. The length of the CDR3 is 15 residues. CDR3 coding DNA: TGTGCCAGCAGTGGACGGGACAGATCAGATTGGGAGCAGTACTTC. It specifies CASSGRDRSDWEQYF.

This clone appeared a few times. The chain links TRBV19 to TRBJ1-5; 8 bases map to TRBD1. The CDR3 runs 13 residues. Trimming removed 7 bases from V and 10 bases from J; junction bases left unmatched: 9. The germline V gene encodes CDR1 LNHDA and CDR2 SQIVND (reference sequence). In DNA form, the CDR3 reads TGTGCCAGTATTGGACAGGGTGTCGGACCCCAGCATTTT. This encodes CASIGQGVGPQHF.

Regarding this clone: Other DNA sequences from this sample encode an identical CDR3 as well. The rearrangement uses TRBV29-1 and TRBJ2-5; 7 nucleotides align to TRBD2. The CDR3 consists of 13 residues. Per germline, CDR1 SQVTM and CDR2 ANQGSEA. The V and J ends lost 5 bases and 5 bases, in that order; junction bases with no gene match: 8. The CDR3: CSVRGGARETQYF. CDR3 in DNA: TGCAGCGTTCGCGGGGGTGCGCGGGAGACCCAGTACTTC.

CDR3 nucleotides: TGTGCCAGCACCCCCTCCGGGACAGCGATAAACACCGGGGAGCTGTTTTTT. It codes for CASTPSGTAINTGELFF. The V and J genes are TRBV5-5 and TRBJ2-2; 7 nucleotides line up with TRBD1. With 6 bases clipped from V and 2 bases from J, the junction kept 13 bases outside the gene matches. The germline V gene has CDR1 SGHKS and CDR2 YYEKEE (reference sequence). CDR3 length: 17 amino acids.

The CDR3 coding sequence is TGTGCCAGCAGCCACCCCGGGGGGGCAGGCAGCGGGACCTACGAGCAGTACTTC. Translation gives CASSHPGGAGSGTYEQYF. The genes are TRBV5-4 and TRBJ2-7, with 8 nucleotides matching TRBD2. Germline trimming cut 4 bases from V and 2 bases from J; bases unmatched to any gene: 17. The CDR3 is made up of 18 amino acids. The germline CDR1 and CDR2 sequences are SGHNT and YYREEE (reference sequence).

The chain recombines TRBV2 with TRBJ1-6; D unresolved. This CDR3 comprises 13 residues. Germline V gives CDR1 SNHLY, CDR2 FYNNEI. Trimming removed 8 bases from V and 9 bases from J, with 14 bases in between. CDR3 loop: CASRPPTISPLHF. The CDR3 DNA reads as TGTGCCAGCCGCCCCCCAACAATTTCACCCCTCCACTTT. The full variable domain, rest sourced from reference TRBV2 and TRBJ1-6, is EPEVTQTPSHQVTQMGQEVILRCVPISNHLYFYWYRQILGQKVEFLVSFYNNEISEKSEIFDDQFSVERPDGSNFTLKIRSTKLEDSAMYFCASRPPTISPLHFGNGTRLTVT.